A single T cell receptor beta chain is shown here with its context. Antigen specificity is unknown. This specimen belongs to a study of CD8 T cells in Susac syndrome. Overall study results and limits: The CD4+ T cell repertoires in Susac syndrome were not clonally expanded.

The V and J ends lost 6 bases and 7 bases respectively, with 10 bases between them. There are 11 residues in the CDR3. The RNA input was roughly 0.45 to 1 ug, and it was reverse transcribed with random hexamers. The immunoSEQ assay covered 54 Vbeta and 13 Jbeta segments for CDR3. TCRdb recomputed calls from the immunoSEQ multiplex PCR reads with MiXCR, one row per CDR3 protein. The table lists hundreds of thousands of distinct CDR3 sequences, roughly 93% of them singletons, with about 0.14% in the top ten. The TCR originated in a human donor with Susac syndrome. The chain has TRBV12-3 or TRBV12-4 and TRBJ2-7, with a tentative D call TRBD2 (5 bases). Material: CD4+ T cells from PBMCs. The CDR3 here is CASRRAREQYF. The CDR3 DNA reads TGTGCCAGCAGGAGGGCTCGGGAGCAGTACTTC.